Presented here are 6 T cell receptor beta chains from one specimen sequenced in a study of blood T cell repertoires in COVID-19. Generated by immunoSEQ multiplex PCR, the TCRdb table keeps only in-frame clones and is missing some. The data hold over 120,000 clones, with roughly nine tenths observed a single time. The sample consisted of peripheral blood. The receptors derive from a human donor in a cohort sampled during active COVID-19.

The chain has TRBV15 and TRBJ1-6; 12 bases align to TRBD1. V was clipped by 1 base and J by 6 bases; unmatched bases: 1. This CDR3 comprises 16 residues. CDR1 LNHNV and CDR2 YYDKDF come from the germline V gene (reference sequence). CDR3 in DNA: TGTGCCACCAGCAGAGGGGACAGGGGGCCTAATTCACCCCTCCACTTT. This codes for CATSRGDRGPNSPLHF.

The chain carries TRBV5-1 and TRBJ2-7; TRBD1 aligns across 7 bases. The germline V gene has CDR1 SGHRS and CDR2 YFSETQ. This CDR3 has 15 amino acids. Trimming at V came to 1 base and at J to 6 bases, leaving 10 bases not matched to a gene. The CDR3 region is CASSLNWQGVGEQYF. CDR3 nucleotide sequence: TGCGCCAGCAGCTTGAATTGGCAGGGGGTTGGCGAGCAGTACTTC.

The gene calls are TRBV5-6 and TRBJ1-5, with unresolved D. Germline V CDR1 and CDR2: SGHDT, YYEEEE. The CDR3 consists of 15 residues. V lost 1 base, J lost 6 bases, and 14 bases lay in between. CDR3 residues: CASSLYGRNSQPQHF. DNA of the CDR3: TGTGCCAGCAGCTTGTATGGTCGCAACAGTCAGCCCCAGCATTTT.

This sequence joins TRBV11-3 and TRBJ1-1; D may be TRBD1 (6 bases). This CDR3 is 14 amino acids long. In germline, CDR1 is SGHNT, CDR2 YENEEA. The ends were cut back, 4 bases at V and 0 bases at J, with 9 bases in the middle. CDR3 sequence (DNA): TGTGCCAGCAGCTACAGGGCCCTGAACACTGAAGCTTTCTTT. It codes for CASSYRALNTEAFF.

The V call is TRBV5-1, the J call TRBJ2-2; 8 nucleotides align to TRBD1. The V and J ends lost 2 bases and 5 bases, in that order; junction bases with no gene match: 5. Germline CDR1 is SGHRS and CDR2 is YFSETQ. This CDR3 has 15 residues. Here the CDR3 DNA reads TGCGCCAGCAGCTTAGGCAGACAGGGGACCGGGGAGCTGTTTTTT. Translating gives CASSLGRQGTGELFF.

This clone showed up just a few times. The chain is built from TRBV7-6 and TRBJ1-6; D possibly corresponds to TRBD1 (5 bases). Germline V gene data show CDR1 as SGHVS and CDR2 as FNYEAQ. V gave up 5 bases and J gave up 7 bases, with 15 bases separating them. The CDR3 runs 15 residues. CDR3 DNA: TGTGCCAGCAGCCCCCACGTAGGGGCAAATTCACCCCTCCACTTT. The encoded protein is CASSPHVGANSPLHF.